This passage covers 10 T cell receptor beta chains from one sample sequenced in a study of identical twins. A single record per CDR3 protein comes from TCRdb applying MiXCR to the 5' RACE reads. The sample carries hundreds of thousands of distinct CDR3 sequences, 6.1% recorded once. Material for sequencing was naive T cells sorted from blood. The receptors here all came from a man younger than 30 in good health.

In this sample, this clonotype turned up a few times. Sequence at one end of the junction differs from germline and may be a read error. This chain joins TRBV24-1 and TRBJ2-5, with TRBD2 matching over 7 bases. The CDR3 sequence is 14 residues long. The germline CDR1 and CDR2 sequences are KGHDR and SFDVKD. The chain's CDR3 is CATSDWNGGTPIKF. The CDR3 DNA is TGTGCCACCAGTGATTGGAACGGGGGGACCCCTATTAAATTC.

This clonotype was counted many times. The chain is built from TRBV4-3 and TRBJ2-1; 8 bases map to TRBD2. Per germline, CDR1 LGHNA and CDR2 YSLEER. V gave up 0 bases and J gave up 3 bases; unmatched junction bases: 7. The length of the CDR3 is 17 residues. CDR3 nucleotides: TGCGCCAGCAGCCAAGATTACCAGCGGGAGTTCTACAATGAGCAGTTCTTC. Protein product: CASSQDYQREFYNEQFF.

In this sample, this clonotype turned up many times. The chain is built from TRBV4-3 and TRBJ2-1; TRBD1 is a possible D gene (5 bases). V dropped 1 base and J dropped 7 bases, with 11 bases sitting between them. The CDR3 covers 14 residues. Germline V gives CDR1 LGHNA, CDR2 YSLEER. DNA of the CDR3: TGCGCCAGCAGCCAAGTGGGAAAGGGGAATGAGCAGTTCTTC. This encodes CASSQVGKGNEQFF.

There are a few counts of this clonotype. The CDR3, as DNA: TGTGCCAGCAGTTTATTTTTTAGGGAGGGCAAAAACATTCAGTACTTC. Its translation: CASSLFFREGKNIQYF. This chain links TRBV12-3 or TRBV12-4 with TRBJ2-4; 7 bases are shared with TRBD2. The V segment lost 2 bases and the J segment 3 bases; nucleotides outside the gene matches: 7. CDR3 size: 16 residues.

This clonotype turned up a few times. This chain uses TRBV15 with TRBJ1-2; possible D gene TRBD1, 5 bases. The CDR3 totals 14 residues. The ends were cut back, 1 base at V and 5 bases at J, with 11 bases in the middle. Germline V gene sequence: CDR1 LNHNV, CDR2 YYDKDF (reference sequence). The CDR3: CATSRATPGYGYTF. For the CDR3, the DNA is TGTGCCACCAGCAGAGCCACCCCAGGGTATGGCTACACCTTC.

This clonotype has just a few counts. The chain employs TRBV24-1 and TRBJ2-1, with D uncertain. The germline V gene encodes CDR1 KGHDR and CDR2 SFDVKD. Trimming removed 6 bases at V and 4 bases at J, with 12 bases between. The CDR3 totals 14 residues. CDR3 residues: CATSLTGKYNEQFF. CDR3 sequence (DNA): TGTGCCACCAGTCTGACTGGCAAATACAATGAGCAGTTCTTC.

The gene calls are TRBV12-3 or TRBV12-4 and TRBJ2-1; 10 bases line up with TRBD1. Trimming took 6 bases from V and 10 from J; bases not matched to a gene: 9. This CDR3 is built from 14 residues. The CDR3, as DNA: TGTGCCAGCAGGGCCGGGACAGGGGTCGAAGAGCAGTTCTTC. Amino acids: CASRAGTGVEEQFF.

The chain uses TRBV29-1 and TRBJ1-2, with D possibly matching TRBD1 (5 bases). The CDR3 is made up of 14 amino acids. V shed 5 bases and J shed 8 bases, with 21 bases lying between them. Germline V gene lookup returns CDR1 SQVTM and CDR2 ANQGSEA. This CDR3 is CSVRGGTSTRGYTF. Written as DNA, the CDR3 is TGCAGCGTTAGAGGTGGGACCTCAACCAGAGGCTACACCTTC.

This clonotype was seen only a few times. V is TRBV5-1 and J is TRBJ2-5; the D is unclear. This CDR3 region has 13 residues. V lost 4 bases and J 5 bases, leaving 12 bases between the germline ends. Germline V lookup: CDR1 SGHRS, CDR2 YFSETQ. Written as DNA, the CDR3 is TGCGCCAGCAGCCCTATCCTGGGGGAGACCCAGTACTTC. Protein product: CASSPILGETQYF.

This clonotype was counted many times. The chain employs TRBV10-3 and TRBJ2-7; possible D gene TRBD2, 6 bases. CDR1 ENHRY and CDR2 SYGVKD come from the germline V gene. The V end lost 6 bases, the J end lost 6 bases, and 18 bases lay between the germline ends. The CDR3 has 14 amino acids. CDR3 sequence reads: CAIRSGGSSFEQYF. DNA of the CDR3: TGTGCCATCAGGAGCGGAGGGTCCTCTTTCGAGCAGTACTTC.